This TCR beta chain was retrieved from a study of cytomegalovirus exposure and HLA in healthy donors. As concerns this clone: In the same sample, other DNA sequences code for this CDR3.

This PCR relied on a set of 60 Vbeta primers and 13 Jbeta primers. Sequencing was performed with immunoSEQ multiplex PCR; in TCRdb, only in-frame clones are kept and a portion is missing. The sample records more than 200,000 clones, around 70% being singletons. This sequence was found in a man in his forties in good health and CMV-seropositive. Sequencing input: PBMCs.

CDR3: CASSLGTGGNQPQHF. The CDR3 coding sequence is TGTGCCAGCAGCTTAGGGACGGGGGGGAATCAGCCCCAGCATTTT. V and J are TRBV7-9 and TRBJ1-5; possible D gene TRBD1, 5 bases. CDR3 length: 15 residues. Germline lookup yields CDR1 SEHNR and CDR2 FQNEAQ (reference sequence). V lost 1 base and J 4 bases, leaving 11 bases between the germline ends.